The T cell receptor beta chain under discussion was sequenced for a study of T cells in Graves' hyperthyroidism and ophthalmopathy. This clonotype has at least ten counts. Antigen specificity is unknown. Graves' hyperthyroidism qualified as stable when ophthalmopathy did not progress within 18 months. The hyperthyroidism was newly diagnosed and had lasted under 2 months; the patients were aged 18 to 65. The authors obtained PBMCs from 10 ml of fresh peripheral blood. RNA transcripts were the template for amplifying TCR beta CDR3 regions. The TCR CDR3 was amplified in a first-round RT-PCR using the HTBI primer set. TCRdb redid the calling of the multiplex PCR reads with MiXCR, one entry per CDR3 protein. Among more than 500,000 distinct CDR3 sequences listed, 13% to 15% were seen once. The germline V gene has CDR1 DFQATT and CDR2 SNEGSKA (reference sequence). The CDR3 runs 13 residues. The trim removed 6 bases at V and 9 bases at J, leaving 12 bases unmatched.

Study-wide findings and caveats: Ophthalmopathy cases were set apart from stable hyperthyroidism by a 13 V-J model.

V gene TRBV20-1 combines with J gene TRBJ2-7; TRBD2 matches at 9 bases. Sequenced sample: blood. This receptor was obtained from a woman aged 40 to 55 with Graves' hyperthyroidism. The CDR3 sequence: CSAAETSGRRQYF. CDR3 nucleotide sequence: TGCAGTGCCGCCGAGACTAGCGGTCGGCGGCAGTACTTC.